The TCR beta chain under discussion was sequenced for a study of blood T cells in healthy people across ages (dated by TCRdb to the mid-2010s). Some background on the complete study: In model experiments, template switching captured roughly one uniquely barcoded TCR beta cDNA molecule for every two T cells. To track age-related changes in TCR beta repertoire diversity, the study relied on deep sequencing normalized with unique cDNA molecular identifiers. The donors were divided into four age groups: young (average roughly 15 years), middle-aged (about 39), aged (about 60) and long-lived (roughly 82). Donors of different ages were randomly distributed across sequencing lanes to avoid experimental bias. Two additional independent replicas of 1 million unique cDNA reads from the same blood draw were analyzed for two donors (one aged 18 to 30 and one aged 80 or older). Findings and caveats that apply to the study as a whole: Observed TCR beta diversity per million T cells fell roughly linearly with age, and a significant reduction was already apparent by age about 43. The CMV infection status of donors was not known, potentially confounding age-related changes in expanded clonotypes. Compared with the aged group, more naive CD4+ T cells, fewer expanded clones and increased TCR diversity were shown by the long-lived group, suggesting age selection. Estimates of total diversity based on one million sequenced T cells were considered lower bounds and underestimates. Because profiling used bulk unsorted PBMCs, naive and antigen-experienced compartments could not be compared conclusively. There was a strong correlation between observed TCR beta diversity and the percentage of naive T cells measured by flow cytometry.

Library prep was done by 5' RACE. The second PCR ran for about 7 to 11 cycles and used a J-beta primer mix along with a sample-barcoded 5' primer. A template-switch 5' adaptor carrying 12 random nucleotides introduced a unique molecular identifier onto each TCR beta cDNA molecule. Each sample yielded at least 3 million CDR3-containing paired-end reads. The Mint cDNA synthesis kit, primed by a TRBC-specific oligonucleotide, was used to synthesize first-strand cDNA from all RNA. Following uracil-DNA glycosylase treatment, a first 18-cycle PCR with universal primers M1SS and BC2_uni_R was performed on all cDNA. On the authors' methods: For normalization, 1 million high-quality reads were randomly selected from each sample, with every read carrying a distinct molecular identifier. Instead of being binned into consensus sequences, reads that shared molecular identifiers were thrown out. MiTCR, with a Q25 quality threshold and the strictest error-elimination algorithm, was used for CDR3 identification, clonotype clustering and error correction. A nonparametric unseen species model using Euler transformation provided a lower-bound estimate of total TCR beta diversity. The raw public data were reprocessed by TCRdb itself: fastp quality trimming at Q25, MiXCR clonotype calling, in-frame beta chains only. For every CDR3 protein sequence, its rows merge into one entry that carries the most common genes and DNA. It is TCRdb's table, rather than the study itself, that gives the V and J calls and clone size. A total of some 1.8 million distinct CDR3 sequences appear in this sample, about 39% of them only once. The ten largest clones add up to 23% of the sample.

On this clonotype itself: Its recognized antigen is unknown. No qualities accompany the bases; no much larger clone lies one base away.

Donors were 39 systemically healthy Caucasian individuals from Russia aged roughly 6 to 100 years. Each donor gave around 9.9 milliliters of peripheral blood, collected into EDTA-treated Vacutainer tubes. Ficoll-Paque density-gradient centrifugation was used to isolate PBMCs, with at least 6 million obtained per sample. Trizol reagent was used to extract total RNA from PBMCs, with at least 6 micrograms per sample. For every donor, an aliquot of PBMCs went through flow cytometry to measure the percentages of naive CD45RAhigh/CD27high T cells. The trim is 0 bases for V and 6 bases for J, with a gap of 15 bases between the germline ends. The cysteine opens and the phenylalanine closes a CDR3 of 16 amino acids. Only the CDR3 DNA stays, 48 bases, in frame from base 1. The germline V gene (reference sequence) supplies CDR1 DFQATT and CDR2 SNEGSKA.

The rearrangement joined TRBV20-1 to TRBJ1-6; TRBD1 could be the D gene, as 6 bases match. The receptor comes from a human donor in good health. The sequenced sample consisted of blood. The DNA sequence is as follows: TGCAGTGCTAGAGAGCCGGGAGGCAGGGGTAATTCACCCCTCCACTTT. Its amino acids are CSAREPGGRGNSPLHF.